Listed here is a single TCR beta chain. Its antigen is as yet unknown. This sample was included in a study of a mutant IDH1 vaccine in newly diagnosed glioma. About the research overall: Investigators started vaccination 4-6 weeks after radiotherapy alone, or with temozolomide cycles.

Generated by immunoSEQ multiplex PCR, the TCRdb table keeps only in-frame clones and is missing some. The profile covers fewer than 55,000 clones, with approximately 81% appearing a single time and 4.5% to 5.5% taken by the ten largest. Time point described: week 35, safety follow-up. Every vaccination contained 300 ug of the mutant IDH1 20-mer peptide and was paired with topical imiquimod. V lost 5 bases and J lost 2; bases outside the gene matches: 9. Germline loops: CDR1 LNHDA, CDR2 SQIVND (reference sequence). The CDR3 totals 16 residues. The TCR comes from a woman between 35 and 50 years old with glioma. Some clones in this sample may be carry-over from other donors' samples. The chain carries TRBV19 and TRBJ2-3, with TRBD2 identical over 8 bases. The specimen was PBMCs, collected from a glioma patient whose treatment included an IDH1 peptide vaccine. The CDR3 region is CASSPRTGGATDTQYF. The CDR3 nucleotides read TGTGCCAGTAGTCCCCGGACCGGGGGGGCCACAGATACGCAGTATTTT.